The 5 T cell receptor beta chains listed next were all sequenced from one sample in a study of cytomegalovirus exposure and HLA in healthy donors. Data came from immunoSEQ multiplex PCR; TCRdb stores just in-frame clones and leaves some out. The sample shows approximately 120,000 clones, 94% of them seen only once. The sample was PBMCs. These receptor sequences come from a woman aged 18-35 years in good health and CMV-seronegative.

V is TRBV2 and J is TRBJ1-2; weak D call: TRBD1 (6 bases). The germline CDR1 and CDR2 sequences are SNHLY and FYNNEI. This CDR3 contains 12 residues. V was cut by 8 bases and J by 4 bases, with 11 bases left in between. The CDR3 here is CASYRVTYGYTF. The DNA for the CDR3 is TGTGCCAGCTACAGGGTTACCTATGGCTACACCTTC.

This clone appeared a single time. The chain links TRBV7-9 to TRBJ1-1, with D possibly matching TRBD1 (5 bases). V was clipped by 3 bases and J by 11 bases, with 19 bases between them. The V gene's germline CDR1 is SEHNR and CDR2 FQNEAQ (reference sequence). The CDR3 totals 14 residues. DNA of the CDR3: TGTGCCAGCAGCTTGGCTTCATCGGGGGGGGTTGCTTTCTTT. It yields the protein CASSLASSGGVAFF. Complete variable domain (other parts from reference TRBV7-9 and TRBJ1-1): DTGVSQNPRHKITKRGQNVTFRCDPISEHNRLYWYRQTLGQGPEFLTYFQNEAQLEKSRLLSDRFSAERPKGSFSTLEIQRTEQGDSAMYLCASSLASSGGVAFFGQGTRLTVV.

The V gene is TRBV4-1, the J gene TRBJ2-7; perhaps TRBD2 as D (5 bases). This CDR3 contains 15 residues. The V end lost 3 bases, the J end lost 0 bases, and 12 bases lay between the germline ends. Germline CDR1 MGHRA, CDR2 YSYEKL. This CDR3 reads CASSQLSGSSYEQYF. Written as DNA, the CDR3 is TGCGCCAGCAGCCAGCTGAGCGGAAGCTCCTACGAGCAGTACTTC.

V is TRBV9 and J is TRBJ2-2; D is uncertain. Looked up from germline, CDR1 is SGDLS and CDR2 is YYNGEE. Trimming pared 3 bases from V and 6 bases from J, leaving 6 bases between. The CDR3 covers 12 residues. The CDR3 loop is CASSERPGELFF. DNA of the CDR3: TGTGCCAGCAGCGAGCGACCCGGGGAGCTGTTTTTT. Using reference TRBV9 and TRBJ2-2 for the parts outside the CDR3, the full variable domain is DSGVTQTPKHLITATGQRVTLRCSPRSGDLSVYWYQQSLDQGLQFLIQYYNGEERAKGNILERFSAQQFPDLHSELNLSSLELGDSALYFCASSERPGELFFGEGSRLTVL.

The J gene is TRBJ2-3, the V gene TRBV28, with 9 bases that match TRBD2. The CDR3 contains 14 residues. Unmatched junction bases numbered 4, after V lost 5 bases and J lost 4 bases. The germline gives CDR1 MDHEN, CDR2 SYDVKM. The CDR3 here is CASSRGGAPDTQYF. As DNA, the CDR3 is TGTGCCAGCAGTCGCGGGGGGGCCCCAGATACGCAGTATTTT.